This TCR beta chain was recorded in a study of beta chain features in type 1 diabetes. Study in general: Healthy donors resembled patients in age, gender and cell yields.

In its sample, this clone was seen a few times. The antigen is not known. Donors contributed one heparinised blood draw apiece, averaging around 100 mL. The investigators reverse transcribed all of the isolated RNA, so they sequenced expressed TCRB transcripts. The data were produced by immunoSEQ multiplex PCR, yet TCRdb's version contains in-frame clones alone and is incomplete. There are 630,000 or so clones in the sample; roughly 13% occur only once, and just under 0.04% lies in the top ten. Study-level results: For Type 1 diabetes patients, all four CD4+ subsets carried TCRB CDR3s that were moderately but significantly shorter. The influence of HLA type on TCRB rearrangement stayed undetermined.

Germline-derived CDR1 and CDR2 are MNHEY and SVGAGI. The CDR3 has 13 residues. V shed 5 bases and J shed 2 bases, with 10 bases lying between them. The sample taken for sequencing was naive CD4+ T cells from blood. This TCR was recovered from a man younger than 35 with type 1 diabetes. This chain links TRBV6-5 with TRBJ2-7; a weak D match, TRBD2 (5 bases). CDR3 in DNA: TGTGCCAGCAGTGCCCCCGGGACCTACGAGCAGTACTTC. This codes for CASSAPGTYEQYF.